Following are 26 T cell receptor beta chains from one sample sequenced in a study of T cell responses to AZD1222 COVID-19 vaccine. Libraries were prepared by immunoSEQ multiplex PCR; TCRdb keeps only in-frame clonotypes and omits some of them. The top ten hold 0.5% to 0.65% of the sample, which has about 270,000 clones, approximately 94% seen once. The input for sequencing was peripheral blood, taken 28 days after the second AZD1222 dose. Source of these receptors: an adult who received the AZD1222 COVID-19 vaccine.

V is TRBV20-1 and J is TRBJ2-1; possibly TRBD1 for D (6 bases). Germline loops: CDR1 DFQATT, CDR2 SNEGSKA (reference sequence). Trimming took 2 bases from V and 10 from J, leaving 9 bases between them. The CDR3 is 11 residues long. CDR3 sequence: CSARTGTEQFF. The CDR3 nucleotides read TGCAGTGCTAGAACCGGGACAGAGCAGTTCTTC.

Comment on this clone: Other DNA sequences in the same sample also yield this CDR3. J is TRBJ1-5 and V is TRBV18; D ambiguous. CDR3 length: 13 amino acids. The germline V gene encodes CDR1 KGHSH and CDR2 LQKENI. V was clipped by 2 bases and J by 5 bases, with 7 bases between them. CDR3 bases: TGTGCCAGCTCACCAGGCGGGGATCAGCCCCAGCATTTT. Translation: CASSPGGDQPQHF.

This clone was observed once. V and J are TRBV5-4 and TRBJ1-1, with D uncertain. Germline lookup yields CDR1 SGHNT and CDR2 YYREEE (reference sequence). CDR3 size: 14 residues. Trimming pared 0 bases from V and 0 bases from J, leaving 6 bases between. CDR3 sequence: CASSLVGMNTEAFF. CDR3 nucleotides: TGTGCCAGCAGCTTGGTAGGAATGAACACTGAAGCTTTCTTT.

The chain employs TRBV28 and TRBJ2-5; 7 nucleotides align to TRBD2. CDR1 is MDHEN and CDR2 is SYDVKM in the germline V gene. With 6 bases clipped from V and 3 bases from J, the junction kept 10 bases outside the gene matches. The CDR3 extends over 15 amino acids. The CDR3 region has the DNA TGTGCCAGCAGACCTGCTAGGGGAGGGAAAGAGACCCAGTACTTC. Amino acids: CASRPARGGKETQYF.

The genes are TRBV28 and TRBJ1-5, with 7 bases that match TRBD1. With V trimmed by 5 bases and J by 3 bases, 10 bases remained unmatched. The CDR3 has 16 amino acids. In germline, CDR1 is MDHEN, CDR2 SYDVKM. In DNA, the CDR3 is TGTGCCAGCAGTATTCCGGGACAGACTACCAATCAGCCCCAGCATTTT. Translation gives CASSIPGQTTNQPQHF.

This clone was recorded only once. This chain links TRBV4-1 with TRBJ2-5, with 8 bases that match TRBD1. The CDR3 is 18 residues long. Losses at the gene ends were 1 base for V and 2 bases for J; bases not matched to a gene: 12. Germline V gene sequence: CDR1 MGHRA, CDR2 YSYEKL. In nucleotides, the CDR3 is TGCGCCAGCAGCCAAGGCGCGACAGGGGAGCACCAGCAAGAGACCCAGTACTTC. Amino acid sequence: CASSQGATGEHQQETQYF.

This chain joins TRBV6-5 and TRBJ2-7; 7 nucleotides align to TRBD1. There are 15 residues in the CDR3. The germline CDR1 and CDR2 sequences are MNHEY and SVGAGI. Germline trimming cut 4 bases from V and 1 base from J; bases unmatched to any gene: 7. The CDR3 protein is CASSLSGTASYEQYF. In DNA, the CDR3 is TGTGCCAGCAGTTTATCCGGGACAGCTTCCTACGAGCAGTACTTC.

This sequence joins TRBV4-2 and TRBJ2-1; D is possibly TRBD1 or TRBD2 (6 bases each). V was pared by 0 bases and J by 13 bases, with 19 bases between. The CDR3 sequence is 15 residues long. Germline assignment: CDR1 LGHNA and CDR2 YNFKEQ. The CDR3 protein is CASSQDRTGGGRQFF. The CDR3 nucleotides read TGTGCCAGCAGCCAAGATCGAACCGGGGGCGGGCGTCAGTTCTTC.

This chain links TRBV28 with TRBJ1-2; no reliable D call. CDR3 length: 14 residues. V was cut by 3 bases and J by 5 bases, with 13 bases left in between. Germline values: CDR1 MDHEN, CDR2 SYDVKM. CDR3 sequence: CASSFGVLAYGYTF. The CDR3 DNA is TGTGCCAGCAGTTTTGGGGTTCTGGCATATGGCTACACCTTC.

V is TRBV6-6 and J is TRBJ2-7, with D possibly being TRBD2 (8 bases). This CDR3 is built from 15 residues. The V and J ends lost 4 bases and 7 bases respectively, with 20 bases between them. Germline loops: CDR1 MNHNY, CDR2 SVGAGI (reference sequence). The DNA for the CDR3 is TGTGCCAGCAGTTCGACAGGGATCCGGGGGGGGGAGCAGTACTTC. Protein: CASSSTGIRGGEQYF.

This sequence joins TRBV28 and TRBJ2-5; 9 nucleotides match TRBD2. Germline CDR1 and CDR2: MDHEN and SYDVKM. The CDR3 is 15 amino acids. Trimming took 8 bases from V and 3 from J; bases not matched to a gene: 10. The CDR3 bases are TGTGCCAGCCGACCACCCCGGACTAGCGAAGAGACCCAGTACTTC. It encodes CASRPPRTSEETQYF.

The chain recombines TRBV24-1 with TRBJ1-4; no definite D call. This CDR3 is 19 amino acids long. The germline V and J ends were trimmed by 5 bases and 0 bases, with 21 bases remaining between them. CDR1 and CDR2 from the germline V gene are KGHDR and SFDVKD. CDR3 bases: TGTGCCACCAGTGTACCTAGGACGGACCGAAGAGCAACTAATGAAAAACTGTTTTTT. Translating gives CATSVPRTDRRATNEKLFF.

J is TRBJ1-3 and V is TRBV5-4, with D maybe TRBD1 (6 bases). V was cut by 0 bases and J by 0 bases, with 10 bases left in between. This CDR3 spans 16 amino acids. Germline V CDR1 and CDR2: SGHNT, YYREEE (reference sequence). CDR3 nucleotide sequence: TGTGCCAGCAGCTTGGCCCCCAGGGGCTCTGGAAACACCATATATTTT. Amino acids: CASSLAPRGSGNTIYF.

Many counts were recorded for this clone. This chain links TRBV21-1 with TRBJ2-3; TRBD2, as called in the table, went unchecked against the DNA. TRBV21-1 is assigned pseudogene status. The CDR3 runs to 16 residues. The CDR3 region has the DNA TGTGCCAGCAGCAAAGCGGTCCCAGGACTCTTGGATACGCAGTATTTT. This encodes CASSKAVPGLLDTQYF.

The chain links TRBV18 to TRBJ1-1; 9 nucleotides agree with TRBD1. V lost 3 bases and J lost 10; bases outside the gene matches: 6. The CDR3 is 13 amino acids. Germline CDR1 is KGHSH and CDR2 is LQKENI. The CDR3 region has the DNA TGTGCCAGCTCACCGGGGACAGGGAGTTCAGCTTTCTTT. It encodes CASSPGTGSSAFF.

The chain is built from TRBV6-2 or TRBV6-3 and TRBJ2-1; D call uncertain. V was shortened by 0 bases and J by 0 bases, with 9 bases between the two germline ends. Germline assignment: CDR1 MNHEY and CDR2 SVGEGT. This CDR3 region has 16 residues. The CDR3, as DNA: TGTGCCAGCAGTTACTCGTCGGGTAGCTCCTACAATGAGCAGTTCTTC. Encoded protein: CASSYSSGSSYNEQFF.

CDR3 coding DNA: TGTGCCAGTAGTATGACGGGGAATTCACCCCTCCACTTT. Translating gives CASSMTGNSPLHF. The J gene is TRBJ1-6, the V gene TRBV19, with D unclear. Trimming took 3 bases from V and 7 from J, leaving 7 bases between them. Per germline, CDR1 LNHDA and CDR2 SQIVND (reference sequence). CDR3 size: 13 residues.

This chain links TRBV11-3 with TRBJ2-3; 8 nucleotides agree with TRBD1. V lost 3 bases to trimming and J lost 1 base; unmatched junction nucleotides: 6. Per germline, CDR1 SGHNT and CDR2 YENEEA. The CDR3 covers 16 residues. The CDR3 bases are TGTGCCAGCAGCTTCGGAGCGGACAGGGGCACAGATACGCAGTATTTT. Its protein is CASSFGADRGTDTQYF.

J is TRBJ1-2 and V is TRBV28; possible D gene TRBD1, 5 bases. The germline V gene has CDR1 MDHEN and CDR2 SYDVKM. Trimming left V 3 bases short and J 8 bases short, with 10 bases between. This CDR3 region has 12 residues. The CDR3: CASSFSRVGYTF. DNA for the CDR3: TGTGCCAGCAGTTTTTCCAGGGTCGGCTACACCTTC.

V gene TRBV9 combines with J gene TRBJ2-1; D possibly uses TRBD1 or TRBD2 (5 bases each). This CDR3 is built from 14 residues. Trimming took off 0 bases at V and 1 base at J, with 5 bases between the two ends. The germline V gene encodes CDR1 SGDLS and CDR2 YYNGEE. This chain's CDR3 is CASSVGGSYNEQFF. The CDR3 DNA follows: TGTGCCAGCAGCGTAGGGGGGTCCTACAATGAGCAGTTCTTC.

The genes are TRBV10-3 and TRBJ2-7; weak D call: TRBD2 (6 bases). The CDR3 is 14 amino acids. Germline V gives CDR1 ENHRY, CDR2 SYGVKD. Trimming left V 7 bases short and J 2 bases short, with 15 bases between. This CDR3 is CAINAGTDAYEQYF. CDR3 DNA sequence: TGTGCCATCAATGCCGGGACTGACGCCTACGAGCAGTACTTC.

CDR3 loop: CASSLGGKGASNQPQHF. CDR3 DNA: TGCGCCAGCAGCCTGGGGGGGAAGGGGGCTAGCAATCAGCCCCAGCATTTT. The chain is built from TRBV4-1 and TRBJ1-5; 7 bases map to TRBD1. J lost 0 bases, V lost 4 bases, and 9 bases had no gene match. CDR3 length: 17 amino acids. Germline CDR1 reads MGHRA; CDR2 reads YSYEKL.

V gene TRBV11-1 combines with J gene TRBJ1-6, with D tentatively TRBD1 (6 bases). The CDR3 has 12 residues. Germline CDR1 SGHAT, CDR2 FQDESV (reference sequence). V gave up 9 bases and J gave up 7 bases, with 10 bases separating them. The CDR3 DNA follows: TGTGCCAGTTCGGACAGAAATTCACCCCTCCACTTT. Amino acid sequence: CASSDRNSPLHF.

The rearrangement links TRBV2 to TRBJ1-1; 7 nucleotides align to TRBD1. After removal of 5 bases from V and 3 bases from J, the junction contained 6 bases not matched to a gene. This CDR3 is 14 amino acids long. CDR1 SNHLY and CDR2 FYNNEI come from the germline V gene. CDR3 region: CASSQGEFDTEAFF. CDR3 nucleotide sequence: TGTGCCAGCAGTCAGGGGGAGTTTGACACTGAAGCTTTCTTT.

The chain uses TRBV18 and TRBJ1-5; D uncertain. The germline gives CDR1 KGHSH, CDR2 LQKENI. V was shortened by 1 base and J by 0 bases, with 4 bases between the two germline ends. The CDR3 is made up of 14 amino acids. The CDR3 sequence is CASSPQHSNQPQHF. CDR3 in DNA: TGTGCCAGCTCACCACAGCATAGCAATCAGCCCCAGCATTTT. Variable domain in full (rest from reference TRBV18 and TRBJ1-5): NAGVMQNPRHLVRRRGQEARLRCSPMKGHSHVYWYRQLPEEGLKFMVYLQKENIIDESGMPKERFSAEFPKEGPSILRIQQVVRGDSAAYFCASSPQHSNQPQHFGDGTRLSIL.

This clone has only one observation. The same CDR3 is also encoded by other DNA sequences in this sample. The gene calls are TRBV18 and TRBJ2-7; 8 bases map to TRBD1. Losses at the gene ends were 2 bases for V and 1 base for J; bases not matched to a gene: 1. CDR1 and CDR2 (germline): KGHSH, LQKENI. CDR3 size: 14 residues. Written as DNA, the CDR3 is TGTGCCAGCTCACCAGGGACAGGATCCTACGAGCAGTACTTC. It translates to CASSPGTGSYEQYF. The variable domain in full, completed from reference TRBV18 and TRBJ2-7, reads NAGVMQNPRHLVRRRGQEARLRCSPMKGHSHVYWYRQLPEEGLKFMVYLQKENIIDESGMPKERFSAEFPKEGPSILRIQQVVRGDSAAYFCASSPGTGSYEQYFGPGTRLTVT.